This T cell receptor (beta chain) was sequenced during a study of control samples from healthy donors and cancer patients. The repertoire was sequenced with immunoSEQ multiplex PCR; TCRdb's copy has only in-frame clones and lacks some. The table has around 250,000 clones, around 80% seen once; the top ten hold about an eighth. V dropped 3 bases and J dropped 1 base, with 9 bases sitting between them. CDR1 is SGHKS and CDR2 is YYEKEE in the germline V gene (reference sequence). The CDR3 is 14 residues long. The specimen sequenced was PBMCs. The chain combines TRBV5-5 with TRBJ2-3; D not certain. The origin of this receptor is a woman aged 60-70 years with lung cancer. CDR3 residues: CASSSDLGTDTQYF. In DNA form, the CDR3 reads TGTGCCAGCAGCTCCGACTTGGGCACAGATACGCAGTATTTT.